This T cell receptor beta chain was identified in a study of blood T cell repertoires in COVID-19 (dated by TCRdb to about 2020). Regarding the study in general: The collaborator samples originated in the United States, Italy and Spain and spanned the acute and convalescent phases of COVID-19. The prospective study material was composed of cDNA or gDNA derived from T cells, B-cell-depleted T cells, or PBMCs. The dataset comprised deeply sampled blood TCRbeta repertoires from subjects exposed to, actively infected with, or recovered from COVID-19. The repertoires were released in a freely available public database meant as a resource for research on the immune response to SARS-CoV-2. Samples came from the ongoing ImmuneRACE study (first 160 participants) plus 1,254 subjects from 6 global collaborators. The sample metadata nearly always contained a de-identified subject ID, COVID-19 status, age in years and sex. Where HLA class I and class II types were available, the types were taken from metadata supplied by the sample provider, not from assay-based typing.

In the prospective study, participants were about 18 to 100 years old, resided in under 30 geographic areas of the United States, and were enrolled through a virtual design. In the prospective study, cohorts were assigned on the basis of participant-reported clinical history obtained from a screening survey and a study questionnaire. Recovered participants in ImmuneRACE Cohort 3 were defined by two consecutive negative NP/OP PCR tests, clearance by a healthcare professional, or resolution of symptoms. Each participant in the prospective study had whole blood, serum and a nasopharyngeal or oropharyngeal swab collected by mobile phlebotomists. Additional blood draws and questionnaires over an approximately two-month period could optionally be provided by prospective study participants. Prospective study blood samples were shipped either frozen or at room temperature before DNA extraction. TCRbeta CDR3 regions were amplified from genomic DNA using the immunoSEQ Assay, a bias-controlled multiplex PCR. From the authors' description of their analysis: The number of nucleated cells in each sample was estimated by amplification of reference gene primers within the assay. Sequence reads were collapsed and filtered to measure the absolute abundance of every unique TCRbeta CDR3 rearrangement. For each sample, productive Simpson clonality was calculated as the square root of Simpson's diversity index over productive rearrangements. In its TCRdb copy, this immuneACCESS table keeps in-frame sequences only and misses some clones. Where compared with another copy, unresolved V genes explain less than half of these, and the others have no known cause. V and J calls and clone size come straight from that table; D and trimming were deduced from the DNA. The sample table shows 150,000 to 200,000 clones, and approximately 78% are seen once. The ten top clones hold 15% to 20% of the sample.

The study at large found these results: Clinical and demographic metadata were provided uncurated, with the amount varying by source and participant.

The germline V gene provides CDR1 SGHTA and CDR2 FQGNSA. Inclusive of the bounding cysteine and phenylalanine, the CDR3 is 15 residues long. CDR3 DNA is the only sequence kept; it has 45 bases, read in frame from the first base. Relative to germline, V is 1 base shorter and J is 8 bases shorter, with 16 bases between their ends. A note on this clone: The antigen it binds to is not known. Base-call qualities are not available, and no considerably larger clone is one nucleotide away.

Sequenced: PBMCs or T cells enriched from blood (not recorded which). The V and J segments used are TRBV7-2 and TRBJ2-3; the D gene cannot be resolved reliably. This sequence originates from a woman aged 45-65 years who had recovered from COVID-19. The DNA reads TGTGCCAGCAGCTTAGAAGGCGGCGGCATTGGTACGCAGTATTTT. Its coded protein is CASSLEGGGIGTQYF.